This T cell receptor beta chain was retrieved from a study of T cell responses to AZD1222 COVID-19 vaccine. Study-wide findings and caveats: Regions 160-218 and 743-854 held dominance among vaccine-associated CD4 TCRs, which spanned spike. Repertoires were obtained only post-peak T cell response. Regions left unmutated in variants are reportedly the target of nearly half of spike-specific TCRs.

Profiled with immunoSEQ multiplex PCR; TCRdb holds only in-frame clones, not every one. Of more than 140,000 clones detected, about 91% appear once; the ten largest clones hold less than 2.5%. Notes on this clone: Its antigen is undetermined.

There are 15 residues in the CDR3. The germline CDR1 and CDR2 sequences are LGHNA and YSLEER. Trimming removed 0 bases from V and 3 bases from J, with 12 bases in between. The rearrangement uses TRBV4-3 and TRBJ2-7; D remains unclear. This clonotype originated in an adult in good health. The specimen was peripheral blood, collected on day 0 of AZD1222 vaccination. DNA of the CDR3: TGCGCCAGCAGCCAAGAGGCGGTAGATCACTACGAGCAGTACTTC. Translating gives CASSQEAVDHYEQYF.